This record concerns one TCR beta chain sequence. As yet, its antigen is unknown. Trimming took off 1 base at V and 3 bases at J, with 15 bases between the two ends. This CDR3 region has 16 residues. The germline V gene has CDR1 SGHAT and CDR2 FQNNGV. The data belong to a study of OX40 agonist ivuxolimab in advanced cancers. The method was immunoSEQ multiplex PCR; TCRdb's version includes in-frame clones alone and lacks a portion of them. The sample carries roughly 48,000 clones, approximately 79% recorded once. General study results and limits: The work left the antigen specificity of expanded peripheral T cells undetermined.

The clonotype originates from an adult with an advanced solid tumor such as melanoma, head and neck, liver or kidney cancer. Sequencing was performed on CD4+ or CD8+ T cells sorted from blood, taken in a trial of the OX40 agonist ivuxolimab. This rearrangement joins TRBV11-2 to TRBJ1-1; unclear D gene. The DNA for the CDR3 is TGTGCCAGCAGCTTAGGGAGTACGGGTTGGGACACTGAAGCTTTCTTT. The encoded protein is CASSLGSTGWDTEAFF. Based on the CDR3 plus reference TRBV11-2 and TRBJ1-1, the full variable domain is EAGVAQSPRYKIIEKRQSVAFWCNPISGHATLYWYQQILGQGPKLLIQFQNNGVVDDSQLPKDRFSAERLKGVDSTLKIQPAKLEDSAVYLCASSLGSTGWDTEAFFGQGTRLTVV.